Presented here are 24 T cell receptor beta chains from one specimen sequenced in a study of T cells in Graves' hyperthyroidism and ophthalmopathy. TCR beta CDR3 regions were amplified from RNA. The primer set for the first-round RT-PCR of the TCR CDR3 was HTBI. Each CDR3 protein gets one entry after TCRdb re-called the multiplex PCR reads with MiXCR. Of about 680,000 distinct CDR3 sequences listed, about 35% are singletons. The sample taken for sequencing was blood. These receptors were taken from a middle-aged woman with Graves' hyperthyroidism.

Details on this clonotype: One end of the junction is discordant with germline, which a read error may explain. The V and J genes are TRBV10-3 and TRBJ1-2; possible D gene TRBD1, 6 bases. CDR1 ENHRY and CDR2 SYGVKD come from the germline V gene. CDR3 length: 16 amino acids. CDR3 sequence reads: CASSPGQPSLFDGYTF. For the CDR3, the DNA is TGTGCCAGCAGTCCAGGACAGCCATCCTTGTTCGATGGCTACACCTTC.

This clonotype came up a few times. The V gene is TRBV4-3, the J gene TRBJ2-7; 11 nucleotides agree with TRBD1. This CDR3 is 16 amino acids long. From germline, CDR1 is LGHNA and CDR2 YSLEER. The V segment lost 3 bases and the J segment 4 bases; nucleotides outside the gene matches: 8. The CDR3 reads CASSQSTGTGGYEQYF. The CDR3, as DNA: TGCGCCAGCAGCCAGTCTACCGGGACAGGGGGTTACGAGCAGTACTTC.

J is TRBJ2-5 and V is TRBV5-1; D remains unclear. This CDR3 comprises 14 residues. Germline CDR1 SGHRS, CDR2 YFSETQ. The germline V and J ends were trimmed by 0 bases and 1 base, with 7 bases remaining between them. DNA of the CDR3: TGCGCCAGCAGCTTGGGAGCAGTCCAAGAGACCCAGTACTTC. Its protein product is CASSLGAVQETQYF.

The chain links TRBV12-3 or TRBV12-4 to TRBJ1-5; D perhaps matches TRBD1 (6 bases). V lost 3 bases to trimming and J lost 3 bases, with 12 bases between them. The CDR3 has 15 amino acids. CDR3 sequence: CASSLGGPFNQPQHF. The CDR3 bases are TGTGCCAGCAGTTTGGGGGGGCCCTTCAATCAGCCCCAGCATTTT.

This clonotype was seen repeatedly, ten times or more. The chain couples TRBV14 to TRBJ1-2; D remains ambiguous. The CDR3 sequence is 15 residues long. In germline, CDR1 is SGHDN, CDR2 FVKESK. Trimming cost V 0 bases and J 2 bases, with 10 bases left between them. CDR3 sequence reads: CASSQDPRPNYGYTF. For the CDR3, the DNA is TGTGCCAGCAGCCAAGACCCCAGACCGAACTATGGCTACACCTTC.

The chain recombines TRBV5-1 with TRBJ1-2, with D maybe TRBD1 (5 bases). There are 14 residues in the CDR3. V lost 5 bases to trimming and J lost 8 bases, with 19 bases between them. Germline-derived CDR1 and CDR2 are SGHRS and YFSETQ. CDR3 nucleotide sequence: TGCGCCAGCAGGAGACAGTTTTTATTTCGCGGCTACACCTTC. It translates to CASRRQFLFRGYTF.

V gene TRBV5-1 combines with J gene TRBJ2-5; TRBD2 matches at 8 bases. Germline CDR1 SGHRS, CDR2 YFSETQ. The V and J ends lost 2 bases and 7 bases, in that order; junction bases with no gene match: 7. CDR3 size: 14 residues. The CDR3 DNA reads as TGCGCCAGCAGCTTCGGCGGGGGGAGGGTGACCCAGTACTTC. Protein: CASSFGGGRVTQYF.

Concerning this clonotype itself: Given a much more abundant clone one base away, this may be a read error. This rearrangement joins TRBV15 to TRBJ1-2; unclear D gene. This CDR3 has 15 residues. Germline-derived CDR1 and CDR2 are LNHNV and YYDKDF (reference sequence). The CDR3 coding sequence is TGTGCCGCCAGCAGAGGGCAGCCAGATTTGGAAGGCTACACCTTC. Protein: CAASRGQPDLEGYTF.

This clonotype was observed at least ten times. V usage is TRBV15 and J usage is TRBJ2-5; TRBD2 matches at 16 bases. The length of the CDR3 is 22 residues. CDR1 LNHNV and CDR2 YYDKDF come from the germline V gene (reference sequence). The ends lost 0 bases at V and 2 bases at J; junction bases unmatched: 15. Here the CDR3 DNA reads TGTGCCACCAGCAGAGATTCCATATATGGGACTAGCGGGAGGGCGGGTCAAGAGACCCAGTACTTC. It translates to CATSRDSIYGTSGRAGQETQYF.

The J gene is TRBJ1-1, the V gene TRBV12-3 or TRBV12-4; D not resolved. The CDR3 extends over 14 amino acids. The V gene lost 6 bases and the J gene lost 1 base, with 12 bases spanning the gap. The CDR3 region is CASSHDKGNTEAFF. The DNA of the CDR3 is TGTGCCAGCAGCCACGACAAGGGGAACACTGAAGCTTTCTTT.

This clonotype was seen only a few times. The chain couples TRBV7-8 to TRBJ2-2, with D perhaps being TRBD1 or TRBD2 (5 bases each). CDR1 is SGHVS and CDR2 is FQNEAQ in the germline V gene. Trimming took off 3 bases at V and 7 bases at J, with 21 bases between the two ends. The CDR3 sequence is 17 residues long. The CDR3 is CASSFFLRDVDYGELFF. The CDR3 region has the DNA TGTGCCAGCAGCTTTTTTTTAAGGGACGTAGACTACGGGGAGCTGTTTTTT. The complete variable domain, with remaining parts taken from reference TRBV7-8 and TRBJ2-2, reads GAGVSQSPRYKVAKRGQDVALRCDPISGHVSLFWYQQALGQGPEFLTYFQNEAQLDKSGLPSDRFFAERPEGSVSTLKIQRTQQEDSAVYLCASSFFLRDVDYGELFFGEGSRLTVL.

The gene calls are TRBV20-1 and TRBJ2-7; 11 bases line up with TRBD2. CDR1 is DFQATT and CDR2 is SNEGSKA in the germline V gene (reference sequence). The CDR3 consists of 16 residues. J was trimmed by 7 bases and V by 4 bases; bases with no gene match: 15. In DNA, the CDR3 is TGCAGTGCTATGGGGCTAGCGGGGGGCGGCTCGGGGGAGCAGTACTTC. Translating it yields CSAMGLAGGGSGEQYF.

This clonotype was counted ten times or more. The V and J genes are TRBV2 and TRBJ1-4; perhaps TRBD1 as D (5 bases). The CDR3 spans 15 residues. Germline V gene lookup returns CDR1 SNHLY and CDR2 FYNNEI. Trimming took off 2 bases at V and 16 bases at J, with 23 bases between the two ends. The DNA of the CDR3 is TGTGCCAGCAGTGAACGGGGGACTGGGGATCGGGGTACGTTTTTT. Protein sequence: CASSERGTGDRGTFF. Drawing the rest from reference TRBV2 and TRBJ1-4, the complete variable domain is EPEVTQTPSHQVTQMGQEVILRCVPISNHLYFYWYRQILGQKVEFLVSFYNNEISEKSEIFDDQFSVERPDGSNFTLKIRSTKLEDSAMYFCASSERGTGDRGTFFGSGTQLSVL.

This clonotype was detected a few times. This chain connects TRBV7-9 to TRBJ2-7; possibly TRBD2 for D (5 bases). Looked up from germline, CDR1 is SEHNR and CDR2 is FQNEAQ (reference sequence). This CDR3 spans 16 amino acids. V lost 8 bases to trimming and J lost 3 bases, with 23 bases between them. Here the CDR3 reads CASGWSLNGDFYEQYF. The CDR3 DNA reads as TGTGCCAGCGGATGGTCCCTTAACGGGGATTTCTACGAGCAGTACTTC.

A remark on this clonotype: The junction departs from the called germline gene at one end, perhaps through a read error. The CDR3 nucleotides read TGTACCAGCAGTGAACCAGGGATGAACACTGAAGCTTTCTTT. Translated: CTSSEPGMNTEAFF. The chain employs TRBV6-5 and TRBJ1-1; the D gene is possibly TRBD1 (5 bases). Germline loops: CDR1 MNHEY, CDR2 SVGAGI. CDR3 length: 14 amino acids.

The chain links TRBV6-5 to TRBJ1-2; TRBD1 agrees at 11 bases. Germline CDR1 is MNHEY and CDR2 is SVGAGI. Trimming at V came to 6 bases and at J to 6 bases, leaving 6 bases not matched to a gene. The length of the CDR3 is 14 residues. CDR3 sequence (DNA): TGTGCCAGCAGCCGGGACAGGGGGATTCATGGCTACACCTTC. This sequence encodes CASSRDRGIHGYTF.

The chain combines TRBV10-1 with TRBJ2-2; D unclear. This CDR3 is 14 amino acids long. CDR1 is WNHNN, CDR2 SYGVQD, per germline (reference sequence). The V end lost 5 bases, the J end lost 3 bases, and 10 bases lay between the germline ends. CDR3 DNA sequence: TGCGCCAGCAGTTTCGGAAGGGACACCGGGGAGCTGTTTTTT. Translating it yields CASSFGRDTGELFF.

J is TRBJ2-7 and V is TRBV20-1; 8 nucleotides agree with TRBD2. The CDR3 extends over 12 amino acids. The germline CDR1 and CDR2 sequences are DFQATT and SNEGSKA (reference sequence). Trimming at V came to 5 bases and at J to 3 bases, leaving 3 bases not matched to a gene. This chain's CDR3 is CSARLAHYEQYF. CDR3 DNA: TGCAGTGCTCGACTAGCGCACTACGAGCAGTACTTC.

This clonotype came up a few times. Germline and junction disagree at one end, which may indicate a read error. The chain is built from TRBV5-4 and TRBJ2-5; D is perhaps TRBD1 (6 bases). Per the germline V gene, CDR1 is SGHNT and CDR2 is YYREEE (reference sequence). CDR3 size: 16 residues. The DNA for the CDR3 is TGTGCCAGCAGTTTATACTGGACAGCCTACCAAGAGGCCCAGTACTTC. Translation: CASSLYWTAYQEAQYF.

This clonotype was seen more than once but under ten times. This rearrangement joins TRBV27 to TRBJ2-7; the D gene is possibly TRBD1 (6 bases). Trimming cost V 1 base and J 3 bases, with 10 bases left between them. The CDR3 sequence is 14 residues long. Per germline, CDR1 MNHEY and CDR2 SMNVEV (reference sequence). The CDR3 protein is CASSLLGHNYEQYF. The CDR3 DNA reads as TGTGCCAGCAGTTTATTGGGACACAACTACGAGCAGTACTTC.

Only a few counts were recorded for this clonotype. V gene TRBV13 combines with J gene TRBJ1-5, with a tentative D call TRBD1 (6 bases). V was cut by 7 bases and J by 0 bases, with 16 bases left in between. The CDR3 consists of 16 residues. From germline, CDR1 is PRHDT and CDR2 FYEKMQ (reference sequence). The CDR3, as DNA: TGTGCCAGCACCCGGGGGGGCCAATATAGCAATCAGCCCCAGCATTTT. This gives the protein CASTRGGQYSNQPQHF.

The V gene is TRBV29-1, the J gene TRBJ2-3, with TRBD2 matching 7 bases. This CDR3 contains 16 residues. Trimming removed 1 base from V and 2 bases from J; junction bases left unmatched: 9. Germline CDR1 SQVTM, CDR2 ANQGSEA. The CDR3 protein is CSVEVLVGGTTDTQYF. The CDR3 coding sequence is TGCAGCGTTGAAGTACTAGTCGGGGGGACCACAGATACGCAGTATTTT.

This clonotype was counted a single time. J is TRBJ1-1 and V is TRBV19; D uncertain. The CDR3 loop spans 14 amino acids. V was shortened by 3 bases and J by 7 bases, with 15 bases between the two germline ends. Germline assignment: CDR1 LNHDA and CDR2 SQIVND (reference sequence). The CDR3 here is CASSILWRNDEAFF. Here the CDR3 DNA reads TGTGCCAGTAGTATTCTGTGGCGGAACGATGAAGCTTTCTTT. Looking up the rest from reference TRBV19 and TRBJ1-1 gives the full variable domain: DGGITQSPKYLFRKEGQNVTLSCEQNLNHDAMYWYRQDPGQGLRLIYYSQIVNDFQKGDIAEGYSVSREKKESFPLTVTSAQKNPTAFYLCASSILWRNDEAFFGQGTRLTVV.

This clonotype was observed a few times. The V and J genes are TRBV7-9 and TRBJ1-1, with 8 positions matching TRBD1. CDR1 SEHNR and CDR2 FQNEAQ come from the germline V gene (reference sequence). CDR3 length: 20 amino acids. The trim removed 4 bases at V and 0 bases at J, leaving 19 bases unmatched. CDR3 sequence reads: CASSSDGQGGLGFMNTEAFF. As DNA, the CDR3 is TGTGCCAGCAGCTCAGACGGACAGGGAGGATTGGGCTTCATGAACACTGAAGCTTTCTTT.